Following are 19 T cell receptor beta chains from one sample sequenced in a study of blood T cell repertoires in COVID-19. Libraries were prepared by immunoSEQ multiplex PCR; TCRdb keeps only in-frame clonotypes and omits some of them. Counted here are over 250,000 clones, 75% to 95% occurring once; the ten biggest clones make up under 3%. Input material: peripheral blood. Every receptor here comes from a person under 35 with COVID-19, enrolled during active disease.

This rearrangement joins TRBV27 to TRBJ2-1; 8 bases agree with TRBD2. The CDR3 is 12 residues long. The germline V gene has CDR1 MNHEY and CDR2 SMNVEV (reference sequence). J was trimmed by 9 bases and V by 2 bases; bases with no gene match: 0. DNA for the CDR3: TGTGCCAGCAGTTTACTAGCGGGTGAGCAGTTCTTC. This encodes CASSLLAGEQFF.

This chain links TRBV6-5 with TRBJ2-1; D possibly corresponds to TRBD2 (6 bases). Germline CDR1 is MNHEY and CDR2 is SVGAGI. The CDR3 is 14 amino acids. V was pared by 3 bases and J by 4 bases, with 10 bases between. CDR3 protein: CASSYAGTYNEQFF. The CDR3 DNA reads as TGTGCCAGCAGTTATGCGGGAACGTACAATGAGCAGTTCTTC.

The V gene is TRBV29-1, the J gene TRBJ1-1, with D perhaps matching TRBD1 (5 bases). V was cut by 4 bases and J by 5 bases, with 17 bases left in between. The V gene's germline CDR1 is SQVTM and CDR2 ANQGSEA. The CDR3 spans 14 residues. The CDR3 is CSVVPQGGYTEAFF. In DNA form, the CDR3 reads TGCAGCGTTGTTCCGCAGGGCGGTTATACTGAAGCTTTCTTT.

The chain uses TRBV28 and TRBJ2-3; the D gene is possibly TRBD2 (6 bases). Trimming cost V 6 bases and J 11 bases, with 15 bases left between them. Germline values: CDR1 MDHEN, CDR2 SYDVKM. The CDR3 is made up of 12 amino acids. This CDR3 reads CASSSFGSMQYF. DNA of the CDR3: TGTGCCAGCAGCAGCTTCGGGAGTATGCAGTATTTT.

Here the CDR3 DNA reads TGTGCCAGCTCACCCTTCCGGGACACGACAGATACGCAGTATTTT. It is translated as CASSPFRDTTDTQYF. The rearrangement joins TRBV18 to TRBJ2-3, with D maybe TRBD1 (6 bases). Between the trimmed V and J ends, which lost 3 bases and 3 bases, there was a span of 13 bases. The V gene's germline CDR1 is KGHSH and CDR2 LQKENI. This CDR3 spans 15 amino acids.

The chain couples TRBV6-6 to TRBJ2-2; the D gene is possibly TRBD2 (6 bases). The V gene lost 2 bases and the J gene lost 2 bases, with 12 bases spanning the gap. The CDR3 loop spans 16 amino acids. Germline CDR1 reads MNHNY; CDR2 reads SVGAGI (reference sequence). CDR3 residues: CASSYGGKLNTGELFF. Here the CDR3 DNA reads TGTGCCAGCAGTTACGGCGGGAAGTTAAACACCGGGGAGCTGTTTTTT.

The V and J genes are TRBV24-1 and TRBJ2-5, with 8 positions matching TRBD1. The J segment lost 4 bases and the V segment lost 3 bases, leaving 6 bases of the junction unmatched. Germline CDR1 is KGHDR and CDR2 is SFDVKD. The CDR3 is 15 amino acids. The CDR3 DNA reads as TGTGCCACCAGTGATCCTGGACAGGGAGGAGAGACCCAGTACTTC. Protein: CATSDPGQGGETQYF.

The genes are TRBV25-1 and TRBJ1-1; D may be TRBD1 (5 bases). The V gene lost 2 bases and the J gene lost 3 bases, with 13 bases spanning the gap. The CDR3 has 15 amino acids. The V gene's germline CDR1 is MGHDK and CDR2 SYGVNS. The CDR3 loop is CASSERRTCHTEAFF. The CDR3 DNA sequence: TGTGCCAGCAGTGAACGTAGGACATGCCACACTGAAGCTTTCTTT.

V and J are TRBV10-3 and TRBJ2-1, with TRBD1 identical over 9 bases. Germline V gene data show CDR1 as ENHRY and CDR2 as SYGVKD. This CDR3 has 13 amino acids. With 11 bases clipped from V and 6 bases from J, the junction kept 8 bases outside the gene matches. CDR3 residues: CASAGTGSNEQFF. The DNA of the CDR3 is TGTGCCTCGGCCGGGACAGGGAGCAATGAGCAGTTCTTC.

This sequence joins TRBV19 and TRBJ1-3; tentatively, D is TRBD1 (6 bases). CDR3 length: 15 amino acids. Germline V gives CDR1 LNHDA, CDR2 SQIVND (reference sequence). The V and J ends lost 5 bases and 2 bases respectively, with 13 bases between them. CDR3 sequence reads: CASSLSRQAGNTIYF. The CDR3 nucleotides read TGTGCCAGTAGTCTTTCGAGACAGGCTGGAAACACCATATATTTT.

This chain links TRBV11-2 with TRBJ1-4; D unresolved. CDR3 length: 13 residues. Deletions cut 1 base from V and 10 bases from J, with 10 bases between. Germline V gene data show CDR1 as SGHAT and CDR2 as FQNNGV. The DNA of the CDR3 is TGTGCCAGCAGCTTAGTCCAGGTGGGAAAACTGTTTTTT. Amino acids: CASSLVQVGKLFF.

The chain recombines TRBV6-4 with TRBJ2-2; no firm D call. CDR3 size: 13 residues. Looked up from germline, CDR1 is MRHNA and CDR2 is SNTAGT. The germline V and J ends were trimmed by 0 bases and 5 bases, with 4 bases remaining between them. CDR3 coding DNA: TGTGCCAGCAGTGACTCGACAACCGGGGAGCTGTTTTTT. It specifies CASSDSTTGELFF.

V is TRBV7-9 and J is TRBJ2-5; 8 bases fit TRBD2. Trimming cost V 4 bases and J 4 bases; bases outside gene matches: 5. The germline CDR1 and CDR2 sequences are SEHNR and FQNEAQ (reference sequence). The CDR3 sequence is 14 residues long. The CDR3 sequence is CASSSGTSGETQYF. For the CDR3, the DNA is TGTGCCAGCAGCTCCGGGACTAGTGGAGAGACCCAGTACTTC.

The CDR3 DNA reads as TGTGCCATCAGTGAGTCGGGAGGTGAGCAGTTCTTC. Translation gives CAISESGGEQFF. The rearrangement links TRBV10-3 to TRBJ2-1, with a possible D match to TRBD2 (6 bases). V was shortened by 0 bases and J by 9 bases, with 6 bases between the two germline ends. The V gene's germline CDR1 is ENHRY and CDR2 SYGVKD. This CDR3 contains 12 residues.

The chain recombines TRBV12-3 or TRBV12-4 with TRBJ2-7, with D unclear. This CDR3 has 12 amino acids. Trimming took off 8 bases at V and 0 bases at J, with 8 bases between the two ends. The CDR3 DNA is TGTGCCAGCGGTTGGAGCTCCTACGAGCAGTACTTC. The encoded protein is CASGWSSYEQYF.

V is TRBV10-3 and J is TRBJ1-1; TRBD1 aligns across 7 bases. This CDR3 has 13 amino acids. Germline CDR1 reads ENHRY; CDR2 reads SYGVKD. The junction had 5 bases not matched to a gene; V was cut back by 4 bases and J by 6 bases. CDR3 bases: TGTGCCATCAGTGCCCTAGACAGGGCTGAAGCTTTCTTT. This codes for CAISALDRAEAFF.

The chain uses TRBV5-4 and TRBJ2-7; D perhaps matches TRBD1 (5 bases). The germline V gene has CDR1 SGHNT and CDR2 YYREEE (reference sequence). V gave up 4 bases and J gave up 0 bases, with 11 bases separating them. The CDR3 totals 14 residues. The CDR3 nucleotides are TGTGCCAGCAGCCCAGGACACAACTCCTACGAGCAGTACTTC. Protein product: CASSPGHNSYEQYF.

The chain carries TRBV5-6 and TRBJ1-2; D not certain. The CDR3 consists of 13 residues. V was cut by 0 bases and J by 4 bases, with 7 bases left in between. Looked up from germline, CDR1 is SGHDT and CDR2 is YYEEEE. The CDR3 region has the DNA TGTGCCAGCAGCTTGGTTGTCGGCTATGGCTACACCTTC. Amino acids: CASSLVVGYGYTF.

The chain is built from TRBV10-3 and TRBJ2-1, with TRBD1 identical over 11 bases. V lost 7 bases and J lost 8; bases outside the gene matches: 10. The germline gives CDR1 ENHRY, CDR2 SYGVKD. This CDR3 is built from 15 residues. The CDR3 reads CAITDGTGGRDEQFF. The DNA for the CDR3 is TGTGCCATCACAGACGGGACAGGGGGTAGGGATGAGCAGTTCTTC.